The clone carrying this T cell receptor beta chain has only a few counts. The source of the sample is a study of blood T cell repertoires in COVID-19. The table came from immunoSEQ multiplex PCR; TCRdb's copy has only in-frame clones and leaves some out. The sample yields under 150,000 clones, approximately 85% seen once. The CDR3 loop spans 14 amino acids. Per germline, CDR1 SGHDT and CDR2 YYEEEE. The V segment lost 2 bases and the J segment 2 bases; nucleotides outside the gene matches: 3. The TCR comes from a human donor in a cohort sampled during active COVID-19. Source material: peripheral blood. V gene TRBV5-6 combines with J gene TRBJ2-7, with 8 positions matching TRBD1. The CDR3 sequence: CASSFGTGTYEQYF. As DNA, the CDR3 is TGTGCCAGCAGCTTCGGGACAGGAACCTACGAGCAGTACTTC. Full variable domain (rest looked up from reference TRBV5-6 and TRBJ2-7): DAGVTQSPTHLIKTRGQQVTLRCSPKSGHDTVSWYQQALGQGPQFIFQYYEEEERQRGNFPDRFSGHQFPNYSSELNVNALLLGDSALYLCASSFGTGTYEQYFGPGTRLTVT.